The text below deals with one TCR beta chain. Its antigen is unidentified. This sample was taken from a study of cytomegalovirus exposure and HLA in healthy donors. Study-level background: Counted in an early data release were approximately 80 million unique TCRs from HLA-typed donors. Study observations and caveats: Later on, a genetic analysis was performed. It linked a missense variant in DCLRE1C with V- and J-gene trimming of TCR beta. Among TCR beta chains of equal frequency, HLA-associated ones were more clonally expanded in a later analysis.

The ends were cut back, 2 bases at V and 4 bases at J, with 9 bases in the middle. This CDR3 spans 13 amino acids. CDR1 and CDR2 (germline): SGHDT, YYEEEE. Researchers ran the PCR with 60 Vbeta and 13 Jbeta primers. Original analysis: Counted up in a later analysis, unique TCR beta chains came to about 83 million, with around 11 million shared. Only in-frame clones appear in the TCRdb table, and some are missing; sequencing was by immunoSEQ multiplex PCR. V, J and clone size are taken as reported in that table, and D and trimming were inferred from the DNA itself. The repertoire has about 130,000 clones, about 79% of them found once; the top ten carry approximately 2.5%.

The genes are TRBV5-6 and TRBJ1-1; tentatively, D is TRBD1 (5 bases). The clonotype comes from a man aged 50 to 60 in good health and CMV-seronegative. Sequenced: PBMCs. CDR3 in DNA: TGTGCCAGCAGCTTTCAGGGAATCACTGAAGCTTTCTTT. It yields the protein CASSFQGITEAFF. Using reference TRBV5-6 and TRBJ1-1 for the parts outside the CDR3, the full variable domain is DAGVTQSPTHLIKTRGQQVTLRCSPKSGHDTVSWYQQALGQGPQFIFQYYEEEERQRGNFPDRFSGHQFPNYSSELNVNALLLGDSALYLCASSFQGITEAFFGQGTRLTVV.